This T cell receptor (beta chain) is drawn from a study of CD8 T cells in Susac syndrome. About the study: Intravenous immunoglobulin alone or corticosteroids were being given to patients with Susac syndrome at blood draw, unless they were therapy-naive.

The authors reverse transcribed roughly 0.5 to 1 ug RNA with random hexamers. MiXCR, applied by TCRdb to the immunoSEQ multiplex PCR reads, yields one record per CDR3 protein. The sample has 95,000 to 150,000 distinct CDR3 sequences, around 94% seen once; the top ten hold about 0.3%. CDR3 length: 14 residues. Trimming took 2 bases from V and 5 from J; bases not matched to a gene: 1. CDR1 is LGHDT, CDR2 YNNKEL, per germline (reference sequence). This clonotype was seen only once. The V and J genes are TRBV3-1 and TRBJ2-3, with TRBD2 matching 10 bases. Sequencing was carried out using CD8+ T cells from PBMCs. The TCR originated in a human donor with Susac syndrome. CDR3 DNA: TGTGCCAGCAGCCAATGGACTAGCGGAGATACGCAGTATTTT. Protein: CASSQWTSGDTQYF.